This T cell receptor beta chain is drawn from a study of shared clonotypes between healthy human individuals. Data came from immunoSEQ multiplex PCR; TCRdb stores just in-frame clones and leaves some out. The data show 550,000 to 700,000 clones, around 73% seen once. Everyone who donated was a Caucasian adult who lived in Nashville, Tennessee. Subsets obtained from CD4+ cells comprised CD45RA+ naive and CD45RA-negative memory cells. This TCR was sampled from a woman aged 25-40 years in good health. The sequenced sample was memory CD4+ T cells sorted from blood. The subset here: CD45RA-negative fraction.

This chain's CDR3 is CASSFDLAGTGEQYF. The CDR3 region has the DNA TGCGCCAGCAGCTTCGATCTAGCGGGGACAGGCGAGCAGTACTTC. The chain combines TRBV5-1 with TRBJ2-7; possible D gene TRBD2, 9 bases. The CDR3 extends over 15 amino acids. V gave up 2 bases and J gave up 6 bases, with 18 bases separating them. The V gene's germline CDR1 is SGHRS and CDR2 YFSETQ. Full variable domain (outside the CDR3, taken from reference TRBV5-1 and TRBJ2-7): KAGVTQTPRYLIKTRGQQVTLSCSPISGHRSVSWYQQTPGQGLQFLFEYFSETQRNKGNFPGRFSGRQFSNSRSEMNVSTLELGDSALYLCASSFDLAGTGEQYFGPGTRLTVT.